Below, one TCR beta chain is given with its context. The source of the sample is a study of T cells after posttransplantation cyclophosphamide. J gave up 10 bases and V 8 bases, and 7 bases lay outside the gene matches. The germline CDR1 and CDR2 sequences are MDHEN and SYDVKM. The CDR3 consists of 11 residues. A marrow graft followed busulfan-fludarabine conditioning, with cyclophosphamide on days +3 and +4. Assay: immunoSEQ multiplex PCR; the TCRdb copy retains only in-frame clones and omits some. The sample contains roughly 20,000 clones, over 65% of which appear only once. The material was PBMCs, obtained after an allogeneic stem cell transplant with post-transplant cyclophosphamide. The clonotype originates from a male patient between 25 and 40 years old who received an allogeneic stem cell transplant from a related donor, was CMV-positive, and had acute GVHD only. A subset of T cells may come from the graft donor. This chain connects TRBV28 to TRBJ1-1, with 7 bases matching TRBD1. The CDR3 DNA reads as TGTGCCAGCCGCACAGGGGTCGGAGCTTTCTTT. Encoded protein: CASRTGVGAFF.